This TCR beta chain stems from a study of shared clonotypes between healthy human individuals. The data were produced by immunoSEQ multiplex PCR, yet TCRdb's version contains in-frame clones alone and is incomplete. Of about 710,000 clones listed, roughly 72% were seen once; the top ten hold around 1.7%. The V end was cut by 5 bases, the J end by 2 bases, with 17 bases between. The CDR3 covers 16 residues. The V gene's germline CDR1 is MNHEY and CDR2 SMNVEV (reference sequence). This clonotype originated in a woman aged 25-40 years in good health. The specimen was memory CD4+ T cells sorted from blood. The subset denotes: CD45RA-negative fraction. V is TRBV27 and J is TRBJ2-3; D is possibly TRBD1 (7 bases). CDR3 loop: CASSGGRGVFTDTQYF. DNA of the CDR3: TGTGCCAGCAGTGGGGGCAGGGGGGTCTTCACAGATACGCAGTATTTT.